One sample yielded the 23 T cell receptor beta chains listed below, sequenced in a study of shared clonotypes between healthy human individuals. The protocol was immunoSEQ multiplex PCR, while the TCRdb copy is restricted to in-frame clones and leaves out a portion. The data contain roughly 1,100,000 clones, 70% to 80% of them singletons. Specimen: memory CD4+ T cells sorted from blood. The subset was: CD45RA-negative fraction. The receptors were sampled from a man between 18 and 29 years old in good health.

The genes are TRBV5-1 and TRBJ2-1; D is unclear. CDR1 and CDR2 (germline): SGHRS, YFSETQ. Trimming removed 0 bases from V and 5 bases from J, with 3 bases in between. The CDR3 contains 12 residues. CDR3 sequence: CASSLENNEQFF. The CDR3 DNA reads TGCGCCAGCAGCTTGGAGAACAATGAGCAGTTCTTC.

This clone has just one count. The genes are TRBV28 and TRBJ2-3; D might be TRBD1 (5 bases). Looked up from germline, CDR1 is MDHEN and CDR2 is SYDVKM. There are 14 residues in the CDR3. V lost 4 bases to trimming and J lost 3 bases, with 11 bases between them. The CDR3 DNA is TGTGCCAGCAGTTCCCCAGGGCGGACAGATACGCAGTATTTT. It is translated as CASSSPGRTDTQYF.

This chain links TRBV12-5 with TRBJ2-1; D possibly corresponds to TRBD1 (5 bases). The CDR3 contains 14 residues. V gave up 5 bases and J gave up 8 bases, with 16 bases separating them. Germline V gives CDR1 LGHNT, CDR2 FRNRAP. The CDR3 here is CASGEKQAFDEQFF. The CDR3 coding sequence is TGTGCTAGTGGTGAGAAACAGGCTTTTGATGAGCAGTTCTTC.

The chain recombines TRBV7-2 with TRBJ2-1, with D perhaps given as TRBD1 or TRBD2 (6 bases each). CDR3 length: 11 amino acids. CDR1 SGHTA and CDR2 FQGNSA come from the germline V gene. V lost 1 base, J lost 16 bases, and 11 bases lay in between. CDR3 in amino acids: CASSLGGGRFF. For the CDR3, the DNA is TGTGCCAGCAGCTTAGGAGGGGGGCGATTCTTC.

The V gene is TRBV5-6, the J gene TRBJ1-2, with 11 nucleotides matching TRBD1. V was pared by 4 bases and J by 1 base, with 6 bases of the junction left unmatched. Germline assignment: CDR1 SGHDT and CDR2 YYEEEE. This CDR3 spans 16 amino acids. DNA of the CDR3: TGTGCCAGCAGCGGGGACAGGGGGGATAATAACTATGGCTACACCTTC. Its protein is CASSGDRGDNNYGYTF.

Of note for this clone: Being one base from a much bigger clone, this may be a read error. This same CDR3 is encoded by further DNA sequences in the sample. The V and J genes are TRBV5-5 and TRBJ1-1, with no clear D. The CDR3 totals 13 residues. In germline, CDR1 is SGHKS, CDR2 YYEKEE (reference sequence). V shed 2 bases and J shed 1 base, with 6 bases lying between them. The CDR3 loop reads CASSLAGNTEAFF. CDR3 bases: TGTGCCAGCAGCTTAGCAGGGAACACTGAAGCTTTCTTT. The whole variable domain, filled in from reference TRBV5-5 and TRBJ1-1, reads DAGVTQSPTHLIKTRGQQVTLRCSPISGHKSVSWYQQVLGQGPQFIFQYYEKEERGRGNFPDRFSARQFPNYSSELNVNALLLGDSALYLCASSLAGNTEAFFGQGTRLTVV.

The CDR3: CASSSTSGRDTGELFF. CDR3 DNA sequence: TGCGCCAGCAGCAGTACTAGCGGGAGGGACACCGGGGAGCTGTTTTTT. The chain employs TRBV5-1 and TRBJ2-2, with 13 bases lining up with TRBD2. Germline trimming cut 4 bases from V and 3 bases from J; bases unmatched to any gene: 3. This CDR3 comprises 16 residues. Germline V gene sequence: CDR1 SGHRS, CDR2 YFSETQ.

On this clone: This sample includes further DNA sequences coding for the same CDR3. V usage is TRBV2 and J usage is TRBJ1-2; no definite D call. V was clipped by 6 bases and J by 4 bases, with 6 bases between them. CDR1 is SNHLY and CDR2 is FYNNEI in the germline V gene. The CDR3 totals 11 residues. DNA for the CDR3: TGTGCCAGCAGCCGAGGCTATGGCTACACCTTC. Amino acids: CASSRGYGYTF.

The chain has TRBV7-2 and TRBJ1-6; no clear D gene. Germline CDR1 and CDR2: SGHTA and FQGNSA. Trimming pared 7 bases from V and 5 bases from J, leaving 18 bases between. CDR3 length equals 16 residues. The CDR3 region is CASTLDWGRNNSPLHF. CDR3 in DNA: TGTGCCAGCACCCTCGACTGGGGTCGGAATAATTCACCCCTCCACTTT. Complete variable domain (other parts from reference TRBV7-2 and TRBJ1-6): GAGVSQSPSNKVTEKGKDVELRCDPISGHTALYWYRQSLGQGLEFLIYFQGNSAPDKSGLPSDRFSAERTGGSVSTLTIQRTQQEDSAVYLCASTLDWGRNNSPLHFGNGTRLTVT.

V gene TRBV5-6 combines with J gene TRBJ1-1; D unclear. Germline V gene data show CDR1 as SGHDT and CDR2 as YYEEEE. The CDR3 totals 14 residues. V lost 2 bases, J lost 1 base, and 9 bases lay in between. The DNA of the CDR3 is TGTGCCAGCAGCTTTGTTGCGGAGAACACTGAAGCTTTCTTT. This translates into CASSFVAENTEAFF.

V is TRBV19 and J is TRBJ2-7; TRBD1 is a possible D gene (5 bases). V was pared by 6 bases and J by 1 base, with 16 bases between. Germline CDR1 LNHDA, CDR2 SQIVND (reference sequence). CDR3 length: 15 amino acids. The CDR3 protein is CASSRYPDTSYEQYF. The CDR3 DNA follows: TGTGCCAGTAGCCGATACCCGGACACGTCCTACGAGCAGTACTTC. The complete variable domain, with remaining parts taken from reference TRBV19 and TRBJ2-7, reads DGGITQSPKYLFRKEGQNVTLSCEQNLNHDAMYWYRQDPGQGLRLIYYSQIVNDFQKGDIAEGYSVSREKKESFPLTVTSAQKNPTAFYLCASSRYPDTSYEQYFGPGTRLTVT.

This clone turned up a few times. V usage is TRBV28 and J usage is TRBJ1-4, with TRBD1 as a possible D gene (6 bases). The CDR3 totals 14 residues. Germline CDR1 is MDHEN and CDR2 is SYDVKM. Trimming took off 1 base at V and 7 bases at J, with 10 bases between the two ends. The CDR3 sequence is CASSLYRVGEKLFF. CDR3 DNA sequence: TGTGCCAGCAGTTTATACAGGGTGGGTGAAAAACTGTTTTTT.

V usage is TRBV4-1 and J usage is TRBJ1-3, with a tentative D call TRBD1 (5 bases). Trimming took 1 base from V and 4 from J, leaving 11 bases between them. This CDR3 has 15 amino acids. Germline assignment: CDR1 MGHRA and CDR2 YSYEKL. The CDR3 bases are TGCGCCAGCAGCCAAGGGGCAGGGAACGGAAACACCATATATTTT. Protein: CASSQGAGNGNTIYF.

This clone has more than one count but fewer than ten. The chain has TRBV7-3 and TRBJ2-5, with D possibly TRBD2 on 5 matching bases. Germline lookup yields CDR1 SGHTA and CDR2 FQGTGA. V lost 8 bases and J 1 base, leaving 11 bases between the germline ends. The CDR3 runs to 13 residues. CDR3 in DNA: TGTGCCAGCGCGCGGAGGACCCAAGAGACCCAGTACTTC. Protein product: CASARRTQETQYF.

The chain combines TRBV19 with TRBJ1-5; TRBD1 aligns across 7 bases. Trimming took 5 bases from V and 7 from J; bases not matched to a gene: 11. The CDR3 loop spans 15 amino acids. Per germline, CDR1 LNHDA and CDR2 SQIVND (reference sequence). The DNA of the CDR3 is TGTGCCAGTAGTCCGGGACAGCCCGCGGACCAGCCCCAGCATTTT. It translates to CASSPGQPADQPQHF.

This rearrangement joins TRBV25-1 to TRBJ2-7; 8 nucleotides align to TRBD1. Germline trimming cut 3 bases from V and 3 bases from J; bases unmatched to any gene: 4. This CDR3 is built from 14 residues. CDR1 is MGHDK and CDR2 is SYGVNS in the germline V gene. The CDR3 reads CASSDWTGNYEQYF. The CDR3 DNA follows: TGTGCCAGCAGTGACTGGACAGGGAACTACGAGCAGTACTTC.

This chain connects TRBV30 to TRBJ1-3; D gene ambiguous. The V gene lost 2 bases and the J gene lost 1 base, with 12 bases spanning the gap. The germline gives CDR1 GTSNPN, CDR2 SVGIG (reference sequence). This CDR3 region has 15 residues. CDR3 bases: TGTGCCTGGAGTCCCGCCGGGGTGTCTGGAAACACCATATATTTT. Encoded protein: CAWSPAGVSGNTIYF.

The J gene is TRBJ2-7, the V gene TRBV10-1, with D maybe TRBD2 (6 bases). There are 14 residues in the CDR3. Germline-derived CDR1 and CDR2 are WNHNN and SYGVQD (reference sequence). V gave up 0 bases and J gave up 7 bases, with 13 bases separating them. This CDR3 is CASSESAGTREQYF. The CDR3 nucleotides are TGCGCCAGCAGTGAGTCGGCGGGGACGAGGGAGCAGTACTTC.

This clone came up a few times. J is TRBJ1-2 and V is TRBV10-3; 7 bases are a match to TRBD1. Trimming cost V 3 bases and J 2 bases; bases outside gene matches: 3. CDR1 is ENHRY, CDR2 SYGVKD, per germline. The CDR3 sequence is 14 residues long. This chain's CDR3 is CAISETQGNYGYTF. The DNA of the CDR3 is TGTGCCATCAGTGAAACACAGGGGAACTATGGCTACACCTTC.

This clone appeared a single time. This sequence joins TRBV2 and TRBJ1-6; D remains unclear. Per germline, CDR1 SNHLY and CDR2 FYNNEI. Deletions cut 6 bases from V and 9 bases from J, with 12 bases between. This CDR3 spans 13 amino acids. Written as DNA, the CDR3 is TGTGCCAGCAGGGCCGCCGTAAGTTCACCCCTCCACTTT. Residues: CASRAAVSSPLHF.

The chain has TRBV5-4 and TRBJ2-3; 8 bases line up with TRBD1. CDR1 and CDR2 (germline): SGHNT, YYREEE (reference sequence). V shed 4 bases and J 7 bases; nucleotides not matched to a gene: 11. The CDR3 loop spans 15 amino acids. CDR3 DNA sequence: TGTGCCAGCAGCCAGAAGACAGGGGATAGGAATACGCAGTATTTT. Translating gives CASSQKTGDRNTQYF.

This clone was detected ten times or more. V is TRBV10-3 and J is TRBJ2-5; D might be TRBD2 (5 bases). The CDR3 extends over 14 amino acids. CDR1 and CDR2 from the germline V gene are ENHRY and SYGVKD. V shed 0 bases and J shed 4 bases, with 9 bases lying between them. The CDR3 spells CAISESLVPETQYF. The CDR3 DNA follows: TGTGCCATCAGTGAGTCACTAGTCCCAGAGACCCAGTACTTC.

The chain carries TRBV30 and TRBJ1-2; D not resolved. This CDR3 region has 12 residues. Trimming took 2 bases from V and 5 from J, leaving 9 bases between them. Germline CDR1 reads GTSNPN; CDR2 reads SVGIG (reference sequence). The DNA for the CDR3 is TGTGCCTGGAGTCACCGGGATTATGGCTACACCTTC. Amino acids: CAWSHRDYGYTF. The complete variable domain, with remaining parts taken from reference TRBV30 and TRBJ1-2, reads SQTIHQWPATLVQPVGSPLSLECTVEGTSNPNLYWYRQAAGRGLQLLFYSVGIGQISSEVPQNLSASRPQDRQFILSSKKLLLSDSGFYLCAWSHRDYGYTFGSGTRLTVV.